This TCR beta chain was found in a study of cytomegalovirus exposure and HLA in healthy donors. Healthy bone marrow donors made up the cohort. The table lists this clone with a count of one. Its antigen is not identified. Vbeta (60) and Jbeta (13) primers were used in the PCR. TCRdb's copy holds only in-frame clones and misses some; the assay was immunoSEQ multiplex PCR. The sample lists 80,000 to 90,000 clones, 80% to 90% seen once, with 1.5% to 2% in the top ten. General observations from the study: DRB1 showed the most TCR associations and HLA-C the fewest in a later analysis, as rates varied by HLA locus. Later analysis revealed greater clonal expansion in HLA-associated TCR beta chains than in equally common others. HLA allele associations emerged for some 16,000 TCR beta sequences in a later analysis, at 0.05 false discovery rate.

The sequence was obtained from a woman in her thirties in good health and CMV-seronegative. The sequenced sample was PBMCs.

CDR3 residues: CASSVRDRNTGELFF. Here the CDR3 DNA reads TGTGCCAGCAGCGTCCGGGACAGGAACACCGGGGAGCTGTTTTTT. The rearrangement uses TRBV9 and TRBJ2-2; 7 nucleotides line up with TRBD1. V was clipped by 2 bases and J by 1 base; unmatched bases: 2. The CDR3 extends over 15 amino acids. Germline values: CDR1 SGDLS, CDR2 YYNGEE.